This T cell receptor beta chain was documented in a study of PD-L1 blockade in urothelial cancer. Study-wide background: Bladder-origin urothelial cancer in males covered twenty-five of 29 patients.

General study points: Pretreatment clonality of the blood TCR repertoire below the median was predictive of superior survival.

J gave up 2 bases and V 6 bases, and 5 bases lay outside the gene matches. The CDR3 is 14 amino acids. CDR1 and CDR2 (germline): MNHEY, SMNVEV (reference sequence). About this clone itself: The antigen is undetermined.

Synthetically made TCR analog templates were put into each PCR as spikes. This table comes from immunoSEQ multiplex PCR, and its TCRdb copy is limited to in-frame clones, with some not included. The profile shows about 25,000 clones, under 90% of them singletons. The time point is: peripheral blood 6 weeks after treatment start. Peripheral blood mononuclear cells were collected from every patient before and during treatment, yielding between 1 and 8 samples per patient. Sample: PBMCs, taken around atezolizumab (anti-PD-L1) treatment. V gene TRBV27 combines with J gene TRBJ2-7; 9 bases line up with TRBD2. The source of this sequence is a man between 65 and 79 years old with urothelial cancer. CDR3 residues: CASRASGVTYEQYF. DNA of the CDR3: TGTGCCAGCAGAGCTAGCGGGGTCACCTACGAGCAGTACTTC.